This T cell receptor (beta chain) was found in a study of shared clonotypes between healthy human individuals. Study information: Serving as donors were two women and a few men, whose ages spanned 18 to 49. Study outcomes and limitations: Around 5.3% of naive CD4 clonotypes were shared across a handful of donors. Unshared clonotypes carried lower generation probabilities than those common to all four donors.

The junction had 7 bases not matched to a gene; V was cut back by 4 bases and J by 9 bases. Looked up from germline, CDR1 is GTSNPN and CDR2 is SVGIG (reference sequence). This CDR3 has 14 amino acids. Of note for this clone: Antigen unknown.

The repertoire was sequenced with immunoSEQ multiplex PCR; TCRdb's copy has only in-frame clones and lacks some. In the table there are a few million clones, approximately 95% of which are singletons. The sequence was obtained from a man aged 18 to 30 in good health. Some clones in this sample may be carry-over from other donors' samples. The chain links TRBV30 to TRBJ2-1; the match to TRBD1 covers 12 bases. Sequenced material: naive CD4+ T cells from PBMCs. Subset defined: CD45RA+ positively selected. CDR3 loop: CAWNRDRGLVEQFF. DNA for the CDR3: TGTGCCTGGAACCGGGACAGGGGGCTTGTTGAGCAGTTCTTC. The variable domain in full, with the rest retrieved from reference TRBV30 and TRBJ2-1, is SQTIHQWPATLVQPVGSPLSLECTVEGTSNPNLYWYRQAAGRGLQLLFYSVGIGQISSEVPQNLSASRPQDRQFILSSKKLLLSDSGFYLCAWNRDRGLVEQFFGPGTRLTVL.